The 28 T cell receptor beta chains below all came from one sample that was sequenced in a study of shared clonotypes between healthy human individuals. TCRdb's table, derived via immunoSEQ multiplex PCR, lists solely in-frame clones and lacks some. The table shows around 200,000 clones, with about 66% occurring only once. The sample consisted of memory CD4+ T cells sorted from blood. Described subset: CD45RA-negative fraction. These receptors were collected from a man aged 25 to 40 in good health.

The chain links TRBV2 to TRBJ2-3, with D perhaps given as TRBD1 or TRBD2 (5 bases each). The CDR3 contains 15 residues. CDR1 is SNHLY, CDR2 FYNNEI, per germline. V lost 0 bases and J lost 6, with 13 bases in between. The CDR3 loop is CASSEARGEKDTQYF. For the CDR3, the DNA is TGTGCCAGCAGTGAAGCGCGAGGGGAGAAGGATACGCAGTATTTT.

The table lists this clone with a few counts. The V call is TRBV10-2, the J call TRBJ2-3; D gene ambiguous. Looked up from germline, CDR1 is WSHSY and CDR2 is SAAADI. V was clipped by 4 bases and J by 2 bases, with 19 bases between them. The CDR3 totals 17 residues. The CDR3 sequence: CASSGYPSLLLTDTQYF. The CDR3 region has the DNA TGCGCCAGCAGTGGTTATCCTAGTCTACTTCTCACAGATACGCAGTATTTT.

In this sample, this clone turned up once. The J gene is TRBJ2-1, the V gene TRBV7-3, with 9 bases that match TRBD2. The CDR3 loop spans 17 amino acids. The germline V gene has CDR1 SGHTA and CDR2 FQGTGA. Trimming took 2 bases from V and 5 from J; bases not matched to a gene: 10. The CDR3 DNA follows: TGTGCCAGCAGCTTAGTGTCTGGGACTAGCAGAAACAATGAGCAGTTCTTC. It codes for CASSLVSGTSRNNEQFF.

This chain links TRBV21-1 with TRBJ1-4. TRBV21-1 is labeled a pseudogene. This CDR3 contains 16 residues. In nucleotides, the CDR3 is TGTGCCAGCAGCAAACATACACTTGCAACTAATGAAAAACTGTTTTTT. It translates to CASSKHTLATNEKLFF.

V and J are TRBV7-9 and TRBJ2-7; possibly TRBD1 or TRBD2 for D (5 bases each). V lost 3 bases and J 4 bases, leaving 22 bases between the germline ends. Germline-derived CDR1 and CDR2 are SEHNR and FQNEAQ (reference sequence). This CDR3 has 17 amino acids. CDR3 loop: CASSLDPPPGPGYEQYF. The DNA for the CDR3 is TGTGCCAGCAGCTTGGACCCCCCCCCGGGGCCTGGGTACGAGCAGTACTTC.

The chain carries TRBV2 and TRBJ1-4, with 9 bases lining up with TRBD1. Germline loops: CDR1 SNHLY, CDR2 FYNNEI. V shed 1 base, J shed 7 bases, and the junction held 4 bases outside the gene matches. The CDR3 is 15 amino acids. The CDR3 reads CASSEGPDRGEKLFF. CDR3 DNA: TGTGCCAGCAGTGAAGGCCCGGACAGGGGTGAAAAACTGTTTTTT. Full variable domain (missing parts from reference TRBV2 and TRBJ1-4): EPEVTQTPSHQVTQMGQEVILRCVPISNHLYFYWYRQILGQKVEFLVSFYNNEISEKSEIFDDQFSVERPDGSNFTLKIRSTKLEDSAMYFCASSEGPDRGEKLFFGSGTQLSVL.

CDR3 DNA sequence: TGTGCCAGCAGCTTACTCGGGACTAGCGGAGGCACCGGGGAGCTGTTTTTT. This translates into CASSLLGTSGGTGELFF. The rearrangement links TRBV7-3 to TRBJ2-2; TRBD2 matches at 11 bases. In germline, CDR1 is SGHTA, CDR2 FQGTGA. The CDR3 runs 17 residues. V was pared by 2 bases and J by 4 bases, with 6 bases of the junction left unmatched.

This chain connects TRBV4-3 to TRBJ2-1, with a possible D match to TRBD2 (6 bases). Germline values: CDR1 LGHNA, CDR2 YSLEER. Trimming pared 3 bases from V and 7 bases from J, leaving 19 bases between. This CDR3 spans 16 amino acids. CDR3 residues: CASSHRLGVGGNEQFF. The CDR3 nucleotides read TGCGCCAGCAGCCACCGACTAGGCGTCGGTGGTAATGAGCAGTTCTTC.

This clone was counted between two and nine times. CDR3 residues: CSVSTVNTEAFF. The CDR3 coding sequence is TGCAGCGTGTCTACAGTGAACACTGAAGCTTTCTTT. The chain couples TRBV29-1 to TRBJ1-1; D unclear. This CDR3 contains 12 residues. V lost 6 bases and J 0 bases, leaving 8 bases between the germline ends. Germline V gene data show CDR1 as SQVTM and CDR2 as ANQGSEA.

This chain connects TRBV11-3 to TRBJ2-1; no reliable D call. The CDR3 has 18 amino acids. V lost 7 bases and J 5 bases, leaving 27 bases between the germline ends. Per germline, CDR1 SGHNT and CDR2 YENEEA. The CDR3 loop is CASTRYTPHVSRNNEQFF. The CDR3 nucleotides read TGTGCCAGCACGCGGTACACCCCGCATGTCTCGAGAAACAATGAGCAGTTCTTC.

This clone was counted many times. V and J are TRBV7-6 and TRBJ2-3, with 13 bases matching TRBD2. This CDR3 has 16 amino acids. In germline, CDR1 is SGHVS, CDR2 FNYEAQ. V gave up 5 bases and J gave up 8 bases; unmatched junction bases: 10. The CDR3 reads CASSTQRTSGSATQYF. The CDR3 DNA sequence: TGTGCCAGCAGCACCCAGAGGACTAGCGGGAGCGCTACGCAGTATTTT.

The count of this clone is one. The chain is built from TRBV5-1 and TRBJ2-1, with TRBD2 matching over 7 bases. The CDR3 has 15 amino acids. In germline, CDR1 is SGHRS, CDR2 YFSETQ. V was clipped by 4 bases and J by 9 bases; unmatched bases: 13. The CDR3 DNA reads TGCGCCAGCAGCCGGTCTAGCGGAGCCCTTGGTGAGCAGTTCTTC. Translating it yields CASSRSSGALGEQFF.

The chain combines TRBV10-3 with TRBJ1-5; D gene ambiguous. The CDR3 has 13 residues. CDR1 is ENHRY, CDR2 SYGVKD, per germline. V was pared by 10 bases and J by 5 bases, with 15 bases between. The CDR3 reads CATRPDSYQPQHF. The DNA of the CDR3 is TGTGCCACCCGTCCGGACTCCTATCAGCCCCAGCATTTT.

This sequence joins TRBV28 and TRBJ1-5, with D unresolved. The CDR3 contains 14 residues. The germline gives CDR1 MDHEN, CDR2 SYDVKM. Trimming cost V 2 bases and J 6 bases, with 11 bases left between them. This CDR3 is CASSLGPVSQPQHF. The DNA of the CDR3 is TGTGCCAGCAGTTTAGGCCCCGTCAGTCAGCCCCAGCATTTT. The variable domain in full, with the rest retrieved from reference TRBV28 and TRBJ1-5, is DVKVTQSSRYLVKRTGEKVFLECVQDMDHENMFWYRQDPGLGLRLIYFSYDVKMKEKGDIPEGYSVSREKKERFSLILESASTNQTSMYLCASSLGPVSQPQHFGDGTRLSIL.

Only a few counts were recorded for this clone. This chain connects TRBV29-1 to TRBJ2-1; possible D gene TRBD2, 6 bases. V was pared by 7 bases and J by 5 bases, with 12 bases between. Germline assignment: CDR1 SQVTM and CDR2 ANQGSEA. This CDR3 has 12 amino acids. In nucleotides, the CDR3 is TGCAGCGGGGGGGACTGGAACAATGAGCAGTTCTTC. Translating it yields CSGGDWNNEQFF.

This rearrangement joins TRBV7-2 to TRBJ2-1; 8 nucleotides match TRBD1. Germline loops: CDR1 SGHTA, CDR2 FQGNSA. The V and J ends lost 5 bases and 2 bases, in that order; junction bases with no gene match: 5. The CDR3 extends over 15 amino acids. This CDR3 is CASSQQGVTYNEQFF. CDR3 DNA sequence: TGTGCCAGCAGCCAACAGGGGGTGACCTACAATGAGCAGTTCTTC.

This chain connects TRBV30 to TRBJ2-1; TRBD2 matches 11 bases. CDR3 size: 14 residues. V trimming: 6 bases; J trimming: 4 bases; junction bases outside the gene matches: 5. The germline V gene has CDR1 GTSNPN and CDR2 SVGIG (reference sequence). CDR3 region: CACRTSGSYNEQFF. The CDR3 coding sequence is TGTGCCTGTCGAACTAGCGGGAGTTACAATGAGCAGTTCTTC. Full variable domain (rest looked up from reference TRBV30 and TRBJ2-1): SQTIHQWPATLVQPVGSPLSLECTVEGTSNPNLYWYRQAAGRGLQLLFYSVGIGQISSEVPQNLSASRPQDRQFILSSKKLLLSDSGFYLCACRTSGSYNEQFFGPGTRLTVL.

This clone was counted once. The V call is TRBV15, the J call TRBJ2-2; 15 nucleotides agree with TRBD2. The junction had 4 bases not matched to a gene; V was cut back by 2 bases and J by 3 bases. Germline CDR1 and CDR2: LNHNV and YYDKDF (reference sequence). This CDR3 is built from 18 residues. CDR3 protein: CATSRMGLAGGDTGELFF. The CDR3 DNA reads TGTGCCACCAGCAGAATGGGACTAGCGGGAGGAGACACCGGGGAGCTGTTTTTT. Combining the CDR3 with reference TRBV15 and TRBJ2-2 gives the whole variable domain DAMVIQNPRYQVTQFGKPVTLSCSQTLNHNVMYWYQQKSSQAPKLLFHYYDKDFNNEADTPDNFQSRRPNTSFCFLDIRSPGLGDTAMYLCATSRMGLAGGDTGELFFGEGSRLTVL.

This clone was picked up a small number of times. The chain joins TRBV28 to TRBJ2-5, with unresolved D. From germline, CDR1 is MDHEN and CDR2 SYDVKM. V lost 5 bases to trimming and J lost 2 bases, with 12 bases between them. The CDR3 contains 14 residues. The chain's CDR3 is CASSLHGPQETQYF. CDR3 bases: TGTGCCAGCAGTCTCCACGGCCCTCAAGAGACCCAGTACTTC.

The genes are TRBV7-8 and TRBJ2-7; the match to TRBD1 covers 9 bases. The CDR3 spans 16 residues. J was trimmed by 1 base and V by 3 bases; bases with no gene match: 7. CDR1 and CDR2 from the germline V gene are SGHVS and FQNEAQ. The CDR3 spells CASSLTSGTGSYEQYF. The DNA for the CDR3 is TGTGCCAGCAGCTTGACCTCCGGGACAGGGTCCTACGAGCAGTACTTC.

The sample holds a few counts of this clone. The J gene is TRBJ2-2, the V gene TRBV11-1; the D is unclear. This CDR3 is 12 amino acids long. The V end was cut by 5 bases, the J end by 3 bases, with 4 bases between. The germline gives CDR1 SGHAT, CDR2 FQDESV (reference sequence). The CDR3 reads CASSSDTGELFF. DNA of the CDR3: TGTGCCAGCAGCAGTGACACCGGGGAGCTGTTTTTT.

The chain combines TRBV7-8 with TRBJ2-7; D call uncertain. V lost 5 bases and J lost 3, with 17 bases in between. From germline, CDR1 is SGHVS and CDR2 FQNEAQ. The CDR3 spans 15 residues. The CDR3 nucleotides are TGTGCCAGCAGCCTCCGGGCCGCTTCCTTCTACGAGCAGTACTTC. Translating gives CASSLRAASFYEQYF.

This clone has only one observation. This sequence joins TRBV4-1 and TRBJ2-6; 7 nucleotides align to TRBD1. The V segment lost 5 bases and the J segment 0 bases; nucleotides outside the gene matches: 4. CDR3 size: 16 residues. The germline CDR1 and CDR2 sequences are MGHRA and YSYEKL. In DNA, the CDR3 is TGCGCCAGCAGCAGCCGGGACAGCTCTGGGGCCAACGTCCTGACTTTC. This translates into CASSSRDSSGANVLTF.

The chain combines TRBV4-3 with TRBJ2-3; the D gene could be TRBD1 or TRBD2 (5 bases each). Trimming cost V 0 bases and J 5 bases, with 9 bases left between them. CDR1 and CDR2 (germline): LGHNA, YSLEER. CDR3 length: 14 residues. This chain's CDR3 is CASSQDFGGDTQYF. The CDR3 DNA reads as TGCGCCAGCAGCCAAGATTTTGGGGGAGATACGCAGTATTTT.

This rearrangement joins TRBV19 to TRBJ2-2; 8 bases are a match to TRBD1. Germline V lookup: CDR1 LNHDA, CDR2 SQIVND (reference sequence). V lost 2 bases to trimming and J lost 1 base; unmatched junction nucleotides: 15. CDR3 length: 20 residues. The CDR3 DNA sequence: TGTGCCAGTAGTATATACCAGGGGGCGGAGAGAGATTGGAACACCGGGGAGCTGTTTTTT. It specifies CASSIYQGAERDWNTGELFF.

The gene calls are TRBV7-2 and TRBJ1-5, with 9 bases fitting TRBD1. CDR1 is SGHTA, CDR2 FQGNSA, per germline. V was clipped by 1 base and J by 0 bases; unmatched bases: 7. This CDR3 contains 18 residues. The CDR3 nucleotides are TGTGCCAGCAGCTTAGATCACAGGGGGCGGTATAGCAATCAGCCCCAGCATTTT. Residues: CASSLDHRGRYSNQPQHF.

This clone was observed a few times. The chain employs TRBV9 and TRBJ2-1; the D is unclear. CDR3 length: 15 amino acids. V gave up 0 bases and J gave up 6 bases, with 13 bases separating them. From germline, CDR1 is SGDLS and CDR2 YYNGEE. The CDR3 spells CASSVVGSQANEQFF. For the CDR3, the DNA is TGTGCCAGCAGCGTAGTGGGCTCCCAAGCCAATGAGCAGTTCTTC.

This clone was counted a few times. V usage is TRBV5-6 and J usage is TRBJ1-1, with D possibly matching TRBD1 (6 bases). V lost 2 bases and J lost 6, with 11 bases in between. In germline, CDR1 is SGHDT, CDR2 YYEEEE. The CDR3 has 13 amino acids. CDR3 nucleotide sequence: TGTGCCAGCAGCTTAGTAGACAGGCCTGAAGCTTTCTTT. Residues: CASSLVDRPEAFF.